This passage covers 15 T cell receptor beta chains from one sample sequenced in a study of blood T cell repertoires in COVID-19. Measured with immunoSEQ multiplex PCR; TCRdb has only the in-frame clones, and not every one. The sample gives around 53,000 clones, about three quarters of which show up once; about 40% is in the top ten. The sample consisted of peripheral blood. Every receptor here comes from a man in his 70s with active or convalescent COVID-19.

V is TRBV7-8 and J is TRBJ1-5; TRBD1 is a possible D gene (5 bases). CDR3 size: 15 residues. Trimming cost V 1 base and J 1 base, with 8 bases left between them. Germline loops: CDR1 SGHVS, CDR2 FQNEAQ. In DNA, the CDR3 is TGTGCCAGCAGCTTAGATCGGGGGAGCAATCAGCCCCAGCATTTT. Translating gives CASSLDRGSNQPQHF.

This chain links TRBV5-6 with TRBJ2-5; 7 bases map to TRBD1. Looked up from germline, CDR1 is SGHDT and CDR2 is YYEEEE. The V and J ends lost 4 bases and 4 bases, in that order; junction bases with no gene match: 4. The CDR3 length is 13 residues. CDR3 sequence (DNA): TGTGCCAGCAGCATCGGGACAGTAGAGACCCAGTACTTC. This gives the protein CASSIGTVETQYF. Combining the CDR3 with reference TRBV5-6 and TRBJ2-5 gives the whole variable domain DAGVTQSPTHLIKTRGQQVTLRCSPKSGHDTVSWYQQALGQGPQFIFQYYEEEERQRGNFPDRFSGHQFPNYSSELNVNALLLGDSALYLCASSIGTVETQYFGPGTRLLVL.

The chain has TRBV14 and TRBJ2-7, with D unclear. Germline-derived CDR1 and CDR2 are SGHDN and FVKESK. The CDR3 extends over 13 amino acids. The ends were cut back, 0 bases at V and 3 bases at J, with 6 bases in the middle. CDR3 protein: CASSQDNGYEQYF. For the CDR3, the DNA is TGTGCCAGCAGCCAAGATAACGGCTACGAGCAGTACTTC.

In its sample, this clone was seen once. The chain has TRBV5-8 and TRBJ1-2; TRBD1 matches at 8 bases. J gave up 5 bases and V 3 bases, and 3 bases lay outside the gene matches. The CDR3 contains 13 residues. Per germline, CDR1 SGHTS and CDR2 YDEGEE. CDR3 loop: CASSSGQGYGYTF. CDR3 nucleotides: TGTGCCAGCAGCTCCGGACAGGGATATGGCTACACCTTC.

This clone was counted a single time. This chain links TRBV9 with TRBJ2-6, with D possibly TRBD2 on 6 matching bases. The CDR3 covers 17 residues. Trimming stripped 4 bases from V and 2 bases from J, with 16 bases between. Germline V gene sequence: CDR1 SGDLS, CDR2 YYNGEE. The CDR3 DNA is TGTGCCAGCAGCCCCCAACACGGAGGGACTGGGGCCAACGTCCTGACTTTC. Translating gives CASSPQHGGTGANVLTF.

V usage is TRBV4-3 and J usage is TRBJ1-2; D remains unclear. Germline V gene data show CDR1 as LGHNA and CDR2 as YSLEER. Between the trimmed V and J ends, which lost 5 bases and 2 bases, there was a span of 9 bases. The CDR3 is made up of 13 amino acids. Here the CDR3 DNA reads TGCGCCAGCAGCTTCGAGACAAACTATGGCTACACCTTC. Its translation is CASSFETNYGYTF.

V and J are TRBV19 and TRBJ1-1; a possible D gene is TRBD1 (6 bases). Looked up from germline, CDR1 is LNHDA and CDR2 is SQIVND (reference sequence). This CDR3 spans 14 amino acids. V was shortened by 4 bases and J by 6 bases, with 15 bases between the two germline ends. The CDR3 DNA follows: TGTGCCAGTAGTACCTTACAGGGACGGTCTGAAGCTTTCTTT. Protein product: CASSTLQGRSEAFF. The variable domain in full, completed from reference TRBV19 and TRBJ1-1, reads DGGITQSPKYLFRKEGQNVTLSCEQNLNHDAMYWYRQDPGQGLRLIYYSQIVNDFQKGDIAEGYSVSREKKESFPLTVTSAQKNPTAFYLCASSTLQGRSEAFFGQGTRLTVV.

This clone was seen more than once but under ten times. The chain uses TRBV4-3 and TRBJ1-1; possibly TRBD1 for D (6 bases). Germline assignment: CDR1 LGHNA and CDR2 YSLEER. The CDR3 has 15 amino acids. Trimming cost V 0 bases and J 4 bases, with 12 bases left between them. CDR3 in amino acids: CASSQEAGASTEAFF. CDR3 nucleotides: TGCGCCAGCAGCCAAGAGGCAGGGGCCTCCACTGAAGCTTTCTTT.

The rearrangement uses TRBV19 and TRBJ1-2, with 7 bases identical to TRBD1. The germline V gene encodes CDR1 LNHDA and CDR2 SQIVND (reference sequence). Trimming took 3 bases from V and 2 from J; bases not matched to a gene: 3. The CDR3 is made up of 14 amino acids. CDR3 protein: CASSILQGNYGYTF. The CDR3 bases are TGTGCCAGTAGTATTTTACAGGGGAACTATGGCTACACCTTC. The entire variable domain, with the rest obtained from reference TRBV19 and TRBJ1-2, is as follows: DGGITQSPKYLFRKEGQNVTLSCEQNLNHDAMYWYRQDPGQGLRLIYYSQIVNDFQKGDIAEGYSVSREKKESFPLTVTSAQKNPTAFYLCASSILQGNYGYTFGSGTRLTVV.

The rearrangement joins TRBV5-3 to TRBJ2-5; TRBD1 agrees at 7 bases. TRBV5-3 is noted as an ORF with a role that remains uncertain. There are 17 residues in the CDR3. Trimming at V came to 4 bases and at J to 3 bases, leaving 15 bases not matched to a gene. The CDR3 here is CARSVIEPIGTEETQYF. The CDR3 DNA sequence: TGTGCCAGAAGCGTAATTGAACCGATCGGGACAGAAGAGACCCAGTACTTC.

This clone has just a few counts. This chain links TRBV28 with TRBJ1-6; TRBD1 matches at 8 bases. V lost 5 bases, J lost 1 base, and 7 bases stayed unmatched. Germline-derived CDR1 and CDR2 are MDHEN and SYDVKM. The CDR3 sequence is 17 residues long. CDR3 bases: TGTGCCAGCAGTCCTCGGACAGGGCAATCCTATAATTCACCCCTCCACTTT. This translates into CASSPRTGQSYNSPLHF.

Written as DNA, the CDR3 is TGTGCCAGCAGTGAAGGGACAGGGGGCGCCTGGTACACTGAAGCTTTCTTT. This translates into CASSEGTGGAWYTEAFF. V is TRBV6-1 and J is TRBJ1-1; 11 bases line up with TRBD1. Germline assignment: CDR1 MNHNS and CDR2 SASEGT. The CDR3 runs to 17 residues. With V trimmed by 1 base and J by 3 bases, 7 bases remained unmatched.

This clone has only a few counts. V and J are TRBV11-3 and TRBJ2-1; the D gene is possibly TRBD2 (5 bases). The ends were cut back, 0 bases at V and 15 bases at J, with 12 bases in the middle. This CDR3 region has 12 residues. The germline V gene has CDR1 SGHNT and CDR2 YENEEA. In DNA form, the CDR3 reads TGTGCCAGCAGCTTAGATAGAGGGAGATTGTTCTTC. This gives the protein CASSLDRGRLFF.

The chain carries TRBV19 and TRBJ1-1; D remains ambiguous. V was trimmed by 5 bases and J by 11 bases, leaving 12 bases between them. Germline V gene data show CDR1 as LNHDA and CDR2 as SQIVND (reference sequence). This CDR3 is built from 11 residues. Here the CDR3 reads CASSSSSQAFF. CDR3 coding DNA: TGTGCCAGTAGTTCCTCATCGCAGGCTTTCTTT.

The chain carries TRBV2 and TRBJ1-3; D unresolved. V was clipped by 2 bases and J by 3 bases, with 11 bases between them. In germline, CDR1 is SNHLY, CDR2 FYNNEI. The CDR3 length is 15 residues. In DNA, the CDR3 is TGTGCCAGCAGTGAAATCGCAGGACTTGGAAACACCATATATTTT. This gives the protein CASSEIAGLGNTIYF.